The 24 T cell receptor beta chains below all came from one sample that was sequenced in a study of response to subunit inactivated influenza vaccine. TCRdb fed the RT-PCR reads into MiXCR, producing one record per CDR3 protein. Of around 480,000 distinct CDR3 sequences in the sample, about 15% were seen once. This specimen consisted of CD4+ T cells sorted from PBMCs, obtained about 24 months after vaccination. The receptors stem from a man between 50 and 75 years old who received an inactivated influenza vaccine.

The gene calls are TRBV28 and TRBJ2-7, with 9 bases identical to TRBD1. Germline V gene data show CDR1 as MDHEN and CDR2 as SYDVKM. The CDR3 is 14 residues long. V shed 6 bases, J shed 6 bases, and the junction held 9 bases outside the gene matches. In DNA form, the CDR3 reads TGTGCCAGCAGAAAGGGACAGGGAAGGTCCGAGCAGTACTTC. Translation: CASRKGQGRSEQYF.

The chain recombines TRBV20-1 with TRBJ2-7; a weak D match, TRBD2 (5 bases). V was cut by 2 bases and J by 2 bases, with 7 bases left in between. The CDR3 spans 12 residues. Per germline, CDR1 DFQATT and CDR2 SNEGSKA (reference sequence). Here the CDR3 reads CSARLAPYEQYF. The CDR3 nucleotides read TGCAGTGCTAGACTAGCACCCTACGAGCAGTACTTC.

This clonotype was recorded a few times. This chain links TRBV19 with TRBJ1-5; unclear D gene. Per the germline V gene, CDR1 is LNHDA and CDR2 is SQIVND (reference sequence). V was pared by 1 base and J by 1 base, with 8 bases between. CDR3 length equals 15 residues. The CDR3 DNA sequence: TGTGCCAGTAGTATAGTGGTTCTCAGCAATCAGCCCCAGCATTTT. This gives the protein CASSIVVLSNQPQHF.

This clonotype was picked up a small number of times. The CDR3 region has the DNA TGTGCCAGCAGTGAAGGGGGACCAAACACTGAAGCTTTCTTT. It specifies CASSEGGPNTEAFF. The rearrangement joins TRBV6-1 to TRBJ1-1; possibly TRBD1 for D (5 bases). With 1 base removed from V and 2 bases from J, the gap between germline ends came to 8 bases. The CDR3 is made up of 14 amino acids. CDR1 and CDR2 from the germline V gene are MNHNS and SASEGT.

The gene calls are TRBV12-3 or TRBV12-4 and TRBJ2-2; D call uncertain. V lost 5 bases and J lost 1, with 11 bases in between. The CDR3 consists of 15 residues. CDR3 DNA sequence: TGTGCCAGCAGTCCCTCGACTGGGAACACCGGGGAGCTGTTTTTT. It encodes CASSPSTGNTGELFF.

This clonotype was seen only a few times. For the CDR3, the DNA is TGTGCCAGCAGTTATATTCTGGGGACAGGGGAATCTGGGGCCAACGTCCTGACTTTC. It is translated as CASSYILGTGESGANVLTF. This chain uses TRBV6-2 or TRBV6-3 with TRBJ2-6; 10 positions agree with TRBD1. CDR3 length equals 19 residues. The ends lost 3 bases at V and 1 base at J; junction bases unmatched: 9. Germline values: CDR1 MNHEY, CDR2 SVGEGT.

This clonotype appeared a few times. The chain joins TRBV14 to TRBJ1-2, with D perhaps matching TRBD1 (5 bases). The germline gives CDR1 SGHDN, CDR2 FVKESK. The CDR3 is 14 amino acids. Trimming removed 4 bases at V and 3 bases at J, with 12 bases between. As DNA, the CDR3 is TGTGCCAGCAGCCCACTGGGACGGGACTATGGCTACACCTTC. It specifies CASSPLGRDYGYTF.

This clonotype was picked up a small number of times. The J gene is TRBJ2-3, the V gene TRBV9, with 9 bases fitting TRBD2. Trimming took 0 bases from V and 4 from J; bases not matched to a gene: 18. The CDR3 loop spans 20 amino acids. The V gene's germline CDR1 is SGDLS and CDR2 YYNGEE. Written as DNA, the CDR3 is TGTGCCAGCAGCGTAGGCTCAGCGGGGGGATTTAGTATTCCTCCAGATACGCAGTATTTT. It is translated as CASSVGSAGGFSIPPDTQYF.

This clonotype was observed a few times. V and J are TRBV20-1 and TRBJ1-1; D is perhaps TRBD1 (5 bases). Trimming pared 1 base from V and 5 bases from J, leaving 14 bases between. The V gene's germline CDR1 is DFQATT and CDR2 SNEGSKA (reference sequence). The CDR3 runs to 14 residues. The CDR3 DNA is TGCAGTGCTAGAGTTTCCCAGGGAAGAACTGAAGCTTTCTTT. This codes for CSARVSQGRTEAFF.

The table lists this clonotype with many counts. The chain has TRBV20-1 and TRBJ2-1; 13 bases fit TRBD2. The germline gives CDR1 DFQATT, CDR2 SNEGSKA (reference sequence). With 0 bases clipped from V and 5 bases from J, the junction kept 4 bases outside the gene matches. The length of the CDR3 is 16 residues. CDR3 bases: TGCAGTGCTAGAGAGAGACTAGCGGGAGGCCACAATGAGCAGTTCTTC. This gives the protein CSARERLAGGHNEQFF.

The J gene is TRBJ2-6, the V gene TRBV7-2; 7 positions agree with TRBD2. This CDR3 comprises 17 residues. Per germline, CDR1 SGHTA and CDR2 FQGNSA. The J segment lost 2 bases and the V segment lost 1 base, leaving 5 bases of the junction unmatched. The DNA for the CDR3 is TGTGCCAGCAGCTTAGTAATTCGGGAGGCTGGGGCCAACGTCCTGACTTTC. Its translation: CASSLVIREAGANVLTF.

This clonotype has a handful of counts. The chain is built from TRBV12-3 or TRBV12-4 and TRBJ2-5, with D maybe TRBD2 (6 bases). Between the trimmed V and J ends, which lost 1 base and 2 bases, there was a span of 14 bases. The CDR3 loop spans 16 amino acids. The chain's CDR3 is CASSLGAAGGQETQYF. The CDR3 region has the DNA TGTGCCAGCAGTTTAGGGGCAGCCGGGGGACAAGAGACCCAGTACTTC.

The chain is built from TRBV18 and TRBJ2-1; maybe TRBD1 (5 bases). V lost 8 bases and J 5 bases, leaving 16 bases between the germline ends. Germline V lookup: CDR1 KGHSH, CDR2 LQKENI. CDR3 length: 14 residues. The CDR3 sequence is CASVQVVGHNEQFF. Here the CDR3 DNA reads TGTGCCAGCGTACAGGTCGTCGGACACAATGAGCAGTTCTTC.

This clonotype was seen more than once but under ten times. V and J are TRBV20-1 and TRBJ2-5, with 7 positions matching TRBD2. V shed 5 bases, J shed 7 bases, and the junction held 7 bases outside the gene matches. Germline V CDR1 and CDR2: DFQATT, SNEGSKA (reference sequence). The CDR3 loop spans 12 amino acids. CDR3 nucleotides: TGCAGTGCTTTGGGTCCGGGGGGGACCCAGTACTTC. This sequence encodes CSALGPGGTQYF.

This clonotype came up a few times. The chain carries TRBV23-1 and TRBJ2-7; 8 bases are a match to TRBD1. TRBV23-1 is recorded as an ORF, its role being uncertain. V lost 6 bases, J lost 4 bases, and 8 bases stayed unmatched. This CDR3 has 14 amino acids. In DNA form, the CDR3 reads TGCGCCAGCAGACAGGGGGAGATAGAGTACGAGCAGTACTTC. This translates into CASRQGEIEYEQYF.

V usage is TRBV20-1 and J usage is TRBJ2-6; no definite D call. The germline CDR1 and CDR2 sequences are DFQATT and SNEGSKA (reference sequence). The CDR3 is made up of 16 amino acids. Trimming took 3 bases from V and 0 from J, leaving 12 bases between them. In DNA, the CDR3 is TGCAGTGCTAGGTTTCCAGCCCCCTCTGGGGCCAACGTCCTGACTTTC. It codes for CSARFPAPSGANVLTF.

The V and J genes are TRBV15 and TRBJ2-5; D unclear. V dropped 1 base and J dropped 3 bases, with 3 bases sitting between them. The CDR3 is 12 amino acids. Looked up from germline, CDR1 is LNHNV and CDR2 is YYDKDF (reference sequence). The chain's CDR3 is CATSRGKETQYF. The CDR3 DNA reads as TGTGCCACCAGCAGAGGAAAAGAGACCCAGTACTTC.

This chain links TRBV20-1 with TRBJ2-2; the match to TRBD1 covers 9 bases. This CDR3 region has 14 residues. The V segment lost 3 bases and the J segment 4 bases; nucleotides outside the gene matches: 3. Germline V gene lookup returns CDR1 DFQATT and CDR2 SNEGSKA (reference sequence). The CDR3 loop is CSARDRGGTGELFF. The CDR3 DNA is TGCAGTGCTAGGGACAGGGGCGGCACCGGGGAGCTGTTTTTT.

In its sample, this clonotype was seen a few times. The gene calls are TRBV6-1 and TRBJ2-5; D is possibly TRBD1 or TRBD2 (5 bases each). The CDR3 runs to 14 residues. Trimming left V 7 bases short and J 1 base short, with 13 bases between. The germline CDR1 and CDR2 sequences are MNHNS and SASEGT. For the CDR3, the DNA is TGTGCCAGCAACCGGGACGGTTTCCAAGAGACCCAGTACTTC. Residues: CASNRDGFQETQYF.

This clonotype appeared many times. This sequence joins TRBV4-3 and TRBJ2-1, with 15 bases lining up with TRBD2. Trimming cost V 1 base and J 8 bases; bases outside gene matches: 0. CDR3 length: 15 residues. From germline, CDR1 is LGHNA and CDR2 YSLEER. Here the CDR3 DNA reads TGCGCCAGCAGCCAAGGGACTAGCGGGGGGGATGAGCAGTTCTTC. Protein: CASSQGTSGGDEQFF.

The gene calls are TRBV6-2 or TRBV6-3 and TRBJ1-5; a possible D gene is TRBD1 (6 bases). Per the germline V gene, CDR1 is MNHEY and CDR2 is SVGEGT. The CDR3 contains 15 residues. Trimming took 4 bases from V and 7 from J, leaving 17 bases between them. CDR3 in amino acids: CASSFRGLGGQPQHF. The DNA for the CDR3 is TGTGCCAGCAGTTTCCGCGGACTAGGGGGACAGCCCCAGCATTTT.

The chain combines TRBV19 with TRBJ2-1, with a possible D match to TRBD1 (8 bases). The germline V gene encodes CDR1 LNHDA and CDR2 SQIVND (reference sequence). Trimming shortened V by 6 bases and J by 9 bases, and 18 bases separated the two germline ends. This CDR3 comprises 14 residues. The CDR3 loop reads CASSTGGARGEQFF. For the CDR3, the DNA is TGTGCCAGTAGCACAGGGGGGGCTCGGGGTGAGCAGTTCTTC.

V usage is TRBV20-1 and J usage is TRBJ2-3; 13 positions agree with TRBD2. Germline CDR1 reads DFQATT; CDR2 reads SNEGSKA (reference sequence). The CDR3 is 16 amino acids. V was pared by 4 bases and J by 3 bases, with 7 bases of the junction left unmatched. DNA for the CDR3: TGCAGTGCTACCCGACTAGCGGGGGGCACTACAGATACGCAGTATTTT. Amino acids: CSATRLAGGTTDTQYF.

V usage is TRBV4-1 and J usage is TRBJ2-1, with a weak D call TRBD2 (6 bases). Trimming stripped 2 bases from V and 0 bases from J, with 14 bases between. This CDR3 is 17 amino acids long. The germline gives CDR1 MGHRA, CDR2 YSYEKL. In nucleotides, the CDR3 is TGCGCCAGCAGCCAATCCCTAGCGACAAGCTCCTACAATGAGCAGTTCTTC. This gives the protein CASSQSLATSSYNEQFF.